Sequencing of this T cell receptor beta chain was carried out in a study of tumor and adjacent non-tumor tissue in lung cancer. Overall study: Stage I to III disease affected roughly 10 men and several women aged roughly 31 to 85. Study-wide results and limits: Tumor repertoires had a smaller top 100 clone share than normal lung.

Three rounds of nested PCR, following a modified ARM-PCR protocol, produced the TCRbeta library. TCRdb reprocessed the multiplex PCR reads via MiXCR and lists one record per CDR3 protein. The sample has around 210,000 distinct CDR3 sequences, less than 80% seen once. Remarks on this clonotype: Its antigen is as yet unknown.

V was shortened by 11 bases and J by 2 bases, with 15 bases between the two germline ends. Germline CDR1 is MNHNY and CDR2 is SVGAGI (reference sequence). The CDR3 length is 13 residues. This sample's RNA came from whole unsorted tissue. Between August and November 2014, newly diagnosed, chemotherapy-naive lung cancer patients underwent thoracic surgery in China. The V gene is TRBV6-6, the J gene TRBJ1-2; TRBD1 might be the D (5 bases). Sequenced material: lung tumor tissue. This sequence was found in a man aged 60 to 69 with non-small cell lung cancer. The DNA for the CDR3 is TGTGCCGGATCCCCGGGACGGAACTATGGCTACACCTTC. Translation: CAGSPGRNYGYTF.